Given below is one T cell receptor (beta chain) in context. Its antigen is as yet unknown. This specimen belongs to a study of cytomegalovirus exposure and HLA in healthy donors. Study-level points and caveats: TCR beta sequences reportedly predicted most subjects' HLA-A and HLA-B alleles accurately. Three CMV-associated chains were confirmed in vitro to be specific for CMV antigens. A later analysis reported that several of the most significant clusters appeared to be linked to common viral pathogens, among them Epstein-Barr virus.

Vbeta (60) and Jbeta (13) primers were used in the PCR. TCRdb's table, derived via immunoSEQ multiplex PCR, lists solely in-frame clones and lacks some. The profile covers approximately 200,000 clones, with roughly three quarters appearing a single time and over 1.5% taken by the ten largest. Germline values: CDR1 SGDLS, CDR2 YYNGEE. Trimming removed 2 bases at V and 2 bases at J, with 6 bases between. The length of the CDR3 is 13 residues. This chain uses TRBV9 with TRBJ2-3, with D unresolved. The TCR originated in a woman under 30 in good health and CMV-seronegative. Material for sequencing was PBMCs. CDR3 amino acids: CASSVLDTDTQYF. CDR3 nucleotides: TGTGCCAGCAGCGTTCTAGACACAGATACGCAGTATTTT.